The T cell receptor beta chain described here comes from a study of beta chain features in type 1 diabetes. There are many counts of this clone. Its antigen is undetermined. Other nucleotide sequences in the sample specify the same CDR3. Study-level findings and limits: Sequencing the cDNA could make cells with high TCR expression show up more than they should. VDJ junctions from patients with type 1 diabetes contained fewer insertions and more deletions. Significant though moderate, a shortening of TCRB CDR3s appeared in all four CD4+ subsets of Type 1 diabetes patients.

V shed 6 bases and J shed 3 bases, with 6 bases lying between them. Germline CDR1 reads DFQATT; CDR2 reads SNEGSKA (reference sequence). CDR3 size: 11 residues. Heparinised blood was drawn once per donor, averaging around 110 mL. CD45RO/CCR7/CD25/CD127/CD95/CD27 separated CD4+ naive, central memory, regulatory and stem cell-like memory cells by sorting. Isolated RNA was reverse transcribed in full, so expressed TCRB transcripts were sequenced. Sequencing was performed with immunoSEQ multiplex PCR; in TCRdb, only in-frame clones are kept and a portion is missing. The sample shows more than 100,000 clones, 9% of them seen only once.

The chain joins TRBV20-1 to TRBJ1-3; D is uncertain. This TCR was sampled from a man aged 25-45 years with type 1 diabetes. Specimen: central memory CD4+ T cells from blood. The CDR3: CSAPIGNTIYF. CDR3 nucleotides: TGCAGTGCCCCTATTGGAAACACCATATATTTT.